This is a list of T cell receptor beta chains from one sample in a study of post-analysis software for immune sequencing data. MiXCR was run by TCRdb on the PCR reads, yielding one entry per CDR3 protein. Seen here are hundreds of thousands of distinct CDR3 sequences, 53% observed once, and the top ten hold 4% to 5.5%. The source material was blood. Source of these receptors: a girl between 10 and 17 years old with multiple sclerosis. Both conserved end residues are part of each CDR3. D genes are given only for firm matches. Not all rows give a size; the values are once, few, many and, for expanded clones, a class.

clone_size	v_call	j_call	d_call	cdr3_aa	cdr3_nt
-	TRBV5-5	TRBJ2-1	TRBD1	CASSAGGGNYNEQFF	TGTGCCAGCAGCGCAGGGGGCGGCAACTACAATGAGCAGTTCTTC
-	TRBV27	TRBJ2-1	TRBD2	CASSPGTSGINEQFF	TGTGCCAGCAGTCCCGGGACTAGCGGGATCAATGAGCAGTTCTTC
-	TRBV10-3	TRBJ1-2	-	CAISEPGGAPNGYTF	TGTGCCATCAGTGAGCCAGGCGGGGCACCCAATGGCTACACCTTC
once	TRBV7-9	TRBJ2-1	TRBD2	CASSFSGRAGDEQFF	TGTGCCAGCAGCTTTAGCGGGAGGGCCGGGGATGAGCAGTTCTTC
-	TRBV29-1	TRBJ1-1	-	CSVVGRVNTEAFF	TGCAGCGTTGTGGGGCGTGTGAACACTGAAGCTTTCTTT
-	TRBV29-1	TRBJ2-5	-	CSVERKQGRETQYF	TGCAGCGTTGAAAGAAAACAGGGAAGGGAGACCCAGTACTTC
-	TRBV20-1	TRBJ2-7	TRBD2	CSARLASDEQYF	TGCAGTGCGAGACTAGCGTCGGACGAGCAGTACTTC
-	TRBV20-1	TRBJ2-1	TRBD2	CSAKMGLARYNEQFF	TGCAGTGCTAAGATGGGACTAGCGCGTTACAATGAGCAGTTCTTC
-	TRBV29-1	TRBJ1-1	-	CSVGMPLNTEAFF	TGCAGCGTCGGCATGCCCCTGAACACTGAAGCTTTCTTT
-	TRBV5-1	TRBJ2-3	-	CASRPMGSSTDTQYF	TGCGCCAGCCGTCCTATGGGGAGTAGCACAGATACGCAGTATTTT
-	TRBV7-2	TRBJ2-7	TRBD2	CASSSLGGGLYEQYF	TGTGCCAGCAGCTCCCTGGGCGGGGGACTCTACGAGCAGTACTTC
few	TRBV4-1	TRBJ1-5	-	CASSQEGAGISNQPQHF	TGCGCCAGCAGCCAAGAAGGGGCAGGGATTAGCAATCAGCCCCAGCATTTT
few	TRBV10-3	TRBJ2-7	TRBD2	CAHAPTSGMGEQYF	TGTGCCCACGCCCCGACTAGCGGGATGGGCGAGCAGTACTTC
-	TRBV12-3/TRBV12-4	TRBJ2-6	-	CASSPPSYSGANVLTF	TGTGCCAGCAGTCCCCCCAGTTATTCTGGGGCCAACGTCCTGACTTTC
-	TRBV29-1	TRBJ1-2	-	CSSKGPNYGYTF	TGCTCCTCAAAGGGCCCTAACTATGGCTACACCTTC
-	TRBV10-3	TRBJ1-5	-	CAIADMDNQPQHF	TGTGCCATCGCGGACATGGACAATCAGCCCCAGCATTTT
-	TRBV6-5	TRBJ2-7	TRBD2	CASSTRTSGTYEQYF	TGTGCCAGCAGTACCCGGACTAGCGGGACCTACGAGCAGTACTTC